These T cell receptor beta chains were read from a single sample in a study of immune evolution from preneoplasia to lung adenocarcinoma. Libraries were prepared by immunoSEQ multiplex PCR; TCRdb keeps only in-frame clonotypes and omits some of them. The sample contains 10,000 or so clones, around 80% of which appear only once. The specimen sequenced was FFPE minimally invasive lung adenocarcinoma tissue. All receptors derive from a person aged 70 to 85 with lung adenocarcinoma. Some clones in this sample may be carry-over from other donors' samples. Both conserved end residues are part of each CDR3. The order of the fields is CDR3 DNA, CDR3 protein, CDR3 length, clone size, D gene, J gene, V gene. A D gene is named only where the DNA matches it firmly. Clone size is shown for a subset of rows, as once, few, many or a class of expanded clone.

TGTGCCAGCAGTTTCCAGGATAACAGGTTCTGGCCCTATGGCTACACCTTC CASSFQDNRFWPYGYTF 17 . . TRBJ1-2 TRBV27
TGTGCCAGCAGTTTGGCGGGGACGGTATACAATGAGCAGTTCTTC CASSLAGTVYNEQFF 15 . . TRBJ2-1 TRBV28
TGTGCCAGCAGAGCCGGGACAGGGGGCTCCTACGAGCAGTACTTC CASRAGTGGSYEQYF 15 . TRBD1 TRBJ2-7 TRBV6-5
TGTGCCAGCAGCCCGGGACTAGCGGGAGGGCCCCTCTACGAGCAGTACTTC CASSPGLAGGPLYEQYF 17 medium-sized TRBD2 TRBJ2-7 TRBV9
TGTGCCAGCAGCGAGCGACAGGGGGTCACTGAAGCTTTCTTT CASSERQGVTEAFF 14 . TRBD1 TRBJ1-1 TRBV9
TGTGCCAGCAGCTTAGGGCGGCTAAGCTCCTACGAGCAGTACTTC CASSLGRLSSYEQYF 15 . . TRBJ2-7 TRBV7-8
TGTGCCAGCAGCTTGGGCGGTTCTGGAAACACCATATATTTT CASSLGGSGNTIYF 14 . . TRBJ1-3 TRBV5-6
TGTGCCAGCAGCCAAAAACCTACCGCCGGCTACACCTTC CASSQKPTAGYTF 13 . . TRBJ1-2 TRBV25-1
TGTGCCAGCAGTGGGACCAGGACAGGGTCCTACGAGCAGTACTTC CASSGTRTGSYEQYF 15 . TRBD1 TRBJ2-7 TRBV2
TGTGCCAGCAGCTTGGATGTTCACAGAGGTACTGAAGCTTTCTTT CASSLDVHRGTEAFF 15 . . TRBJ1-1 TRBV5-5
TGTGCCAGCAGCTTACCTACAGGGGGGAACACTGAAGCTTTCTTT CASSLPTGGNTEAFF 15 . TRBD1 TRBJ1-1 TRBV5-4
TGTGCCAGCAGCCCGGGGGCCGGGGGGGGTGAAGCTTTCTTT CASSPGAGGGEAFF 14 . . TRBJ1-1 TRBV7-2
TGTGCCAGCAGTGAAGGGGGGGGAGCCAACGATTGGGACTTC CASSEGGGANDWDF 14 . TRBD2 TRBJ2-7 TRBV2
TGTGCCTGGAGTAGCGGGGGGGCCTCATCCTACAATGAGCAGTTCTTC CAWSSGGASSYNEQFF 16 . TRBD2 TRBJ2-1 TRBV30
TGTGCCAGCAGAGTGGCGCTAGCGGGAAGAAACGAGCAGTACTTC CASRVALAGRNEQYF 15 . TRBD2 TRBJ2-7 TRBV27
TGTGCCAGCTCACAAGGGGGCGCATGGAATCAGCCCCAGCATTTT CASSQGGAWNQPQHF 15 . TRBD1 TRBJ1-5 TRBV18
TGTGCCAGCAAGGCTAGCGGGGGGGAAGAGACCCAGTACTTC CASKASGGEETQYF 14 . TRBD2 TRBJ2-5 TRBV6-1
TGTGCCAGCAGCCGTGGGGGCTATGGCTACACCTTC CASSRGGYGYTF 12 . . TRBJ1-2 TRBV7-9
TGCAGCGTTGGTGAAGGCCAGTTCTTC CSVGEGQFF 9 . . TRBJ2-1 TRBV29-1
TGTGCCAGCAGACCGGGACTTAGGGCAACTAATGAAAAACTGTTTTTT CASRPGLRATNEKLFF 16 . . TRBJ1-4 TRBV7-8
TGTGCCTGGAGCCGAGACCCCGGAACTTTCTTT CAWSRDPGTFF 11 few . TRBJ1-1 TRBV30
TGTGCCAGCTCACCTGAGCAGGCTAACCAAGAGACCCAGTACTTC CASSPEQANQETQYF 15 . . TRBJ2-5 TRBV18
TGTGCCAGCAGGGGGAACTTGAACACTGAAGCTTTCTTT CASRGNLNTEAFF 13 . . TRBJ1-1 TRBV28
TGCAGCGTTGGGTCGGGTTTCGAAGAGACCCAGTACTTC CSVGSGFEETQYF 13 . . TRBJ2-5 TRBV29-1
TGTGCCGCGCGCAATACAGGGGTCCGCACAGATACGCAGTATTTT CAARNTGVRTDTQYF 15 . TRBD1 TRBJ2-3 TRBV10-3
TGCGCTAGCAGCACCAGACAGGGAACAAGCACGCAGTATTTT CASSTRQGTSTQYF 14 . TRBD1 TRBJ2-3 TRBV5-1
TGTGCCAGCAGCTTGGGCGCCACTGCGGGAGAGACCCAGTACTTC CASSLGATAGETQYF 15 once . TRBJ2-5 TRBV5-6
TGTGCCTGTCCCACAGGGAATGGCTACACCTTC CACPTGNGYTF 11 . . TRBJ1-2 TRBV30